The 25 T cell receptor beta chains listed next were all sequenced from one sample in a study of T cells in Graves' hyperthyroidism and ophthalmopathy. The source material, RNA transcripts, was used to amplify TCR beta CDR3 regions. Primed by the HTBI set, a first-round RT-PCR was run on the TCR CDR3. TCRdb used MiXCR to reprocess the multiplex PCR reads, holding one entry per CDR3 protein. This table has about 560,000 distinct CDR3 sequences, 46% appearing once. Sequenced: peripheral blood or thyroid tissue (not recorded which). The origin of the receptors is a woman aged 18-35 years with Graves' hyperthyroidism.

The chain is built from TRBV7-6 and TRBJ1-1; 8 nucleotides agree with TRBD1. Germline V gene sequence: CDR1 SGHVS, CDR2 FNYEAQ. Trimming removed 3 bases from V and 5 bases from J; junction bases left unmatched: 5. The CDR3 consists of 14 residues. The DNA of the CDR3 is TGTGCCAGCAGCTTGAACAGGGGGTCTACTGAAGCTTTCTTT. It is translated as CASSLNRGSTEAFF.

This clonotype was detected only once. This chain uses TRBV25-1 with TRBJ1-2, with a tentative D call TRBD1 (5 bases). Germline lookup yields CDR1 MGHDK and CDR2 SYGVNS. V lost 4 bases and J 8 bases, leaving 14 bases between the germline ends. The CDR3 runs to 13 residues. This CDR3 is CASSVIGRQGYTF. The CDR3 region has the DNA TGTGCCAGCAGTGTAATTGGCAGACAGGGCTACACCTTC.

This clonotype has a handful of counts. The chain joins TRBV5-1 to TRBJ2-7; the match to TRBD2 covers 9 bases. There are 14 residues in the CDR3. The germline CDR1 and CDR2 sequences are SGHRS and YFSETQ. The junction had 11 bases not matched to a gene; V was cut back by 9 bases and J by 4 bases. Written as DNA, the CDR3 is TGCGCCACCGCCCTTACTAGCGGGTCTTACGAGCAGTACTTC. Its protein product is CATALTSGSYEQYF.

This clonotype was recorded once. The chain employs TRBV29-1 and TRBJ1-6, with a tentative D call TRBD1 (5 bases). This CDR3 is 12 amino acids long. Germline CDR1 and CDR2: SQVTM and ANQGSEA. The ends were cut back, 8 bases at V and 8 bases at J, with 13 bases in the middle. CDR3 sequence: CSLLGPDSPLHF. The CDR3, as DNA: TGCAGCTTATTGGGGCCGGATTCACCCCTCCACTTT.

The chain carries TRBV10-3 and TRBJ1-2; D not resolved. With 0 bases removed from V and 8 bases from J, the gap between germline ends came to 7 bases. The germline V gene encodes CDR1 ENHRY and CDR2 SYGVKD. This CDR3 has 12 amino acids. The CDR3: CAISESRRGYTF. As DNA, the CDR3 is TGTGCCATCAGTGAGTCGCGGCGCGGCTACACCTTC.

CDR3 in DNA: TGTGCTAGTGGTTTAAGTGAGAACACTGAAGCTTTCTTT. Amino acids: CASGLSENTEAFF. The chain employs TRBV12-5 and TRBJ1-1; D uncertain. V lost 3 bases, J lost 1 base, and 6 bases lay in between. Germline V gives CDR1 LGHNT, CDR2 FRNRAP. The CDR3 is made up of 13 amino acids.

J is TRBJ1-6 and V is TRBV12-3 or TRBV12-4, with a weak D call TRBD1 (6 bases). The CDR3 has 15 residues. Trimming pared 5 bases from V and 7 bases from J, leaving 15 bases between. CDR3 amino acids: CASSDGGAMNSPLHF. CDR3 DNA: TGTGCCAGCAGTGACGGGGGGGCCATGAATTCACCCCTCCACTTT.

In this sample, this clonotype turned up many times. The CDR3 nucleotides are TGTGCCAGCAGCTCACAGGGGGTCGAGCAGTACTTC. Its translation is CASSSQGVEQYF. This chain links TRBV7-9 with TRBJ2-7, with 8 bases matching TRBD1. Germline V gene data show CDR1 as SEHNR and CDR2 as FQNEAQ (reference sequence). The ends lost 4 bases at V and 6 bases at J; junction bases unmatched: 2. The CDR3 sequence is 12 residues long.

This clonotype appeared many times. The chain combines TRBV25-1 with TRBJ1-1; tentative D call: TRBD1 (6 bases). V shed 6 bases and J shed 3 bases, with 11 bases lying between them. The germline CDR1 and CDR2 sequences are MGHDK and SYGVNS. The CDR3 runs 13 residues. The chain's CDR3 is CASREGQYTEAFF. The DNA for the CDR3 is TGTGCCAGCAGGGAAGGACAGTACACTGAAGCTTTCTTT.

This clonotype has a handful of counts. The chain has TRBV19 and TRBJ1-1; 8 nucleotides line up with TRBD1. Trimming at V came to 9 bases and at J to 1 base, leaving 7 bases not matched to a gene. Germline V gene sequence: CDR1 LNHDA, CDR2 SQIVND (reference sequence). The CDR3 is 14 residues long. The CDR3 sequence is CASHYRGGNTEAFF. The CDR3 DNA reads as TGTGCCAGCCATTACAGGGGGGGGAACACTGAAGCTTTCTTT. The full variable domain, rest sourced from reference TRBV19 and TRBJ1-1, is DGGITQSPKYLFRKEGQNVTLSCEQNLNHDAMYWYRQDPGQGLRLIYYSQIVNDFQKGDIAEGYSVSREKKESFPLTVTSAQKNPTAFYLCASHYRGGNTEAFFGQGTRLTVV.

The chain has TRBV7-2 and TRBJ2-7, with D unresolved. CDR3 length equals 14 residues. CDR1 SGHTA and CDR2 FQGNSA come from the germline V gene. V lost 0 bases to trimming and J lost 5 bases, with 11 bases between them. The CDR3 nucleotides are TGTGCCAGCAGCTTAGCGCAAGGCGGCAACGAGCAGTACTTC. This translates into CASSLAQGGNEQYF.

The rearrangement uses TRBV3-1 and TRBJ2-2; possibly TRBD2 for D (6 bases). The V and J ends lost 3 bases and 4 bases respectively, with 9 bases between them. Germline values: CDR1 LGHDT, CDR2 YNNKEL (reference sequence). The CDR3 length is 14 residues. The CDR3 region is CASSHSGATGELFF. The CDR3 DNA reads TGTGCCAGCAGCCATAGCGGCGCCACCGGGGAGCTGTTTTTT.

Many counts were recorded for this clonotype. The genes are TRBV24-1 and TRBJ2-7, with D uncertain. Germline V gene data show CDR1 as KGHDR and CDR2 as SFDVKD. The CDR3 extends over 12 amino acids. V lost 5 bases to trimming and J lost 0 bases, with 4 bases between them. The CDR3 coding sequence is TGTGCCACCAGTGGGACCTCCTACGAGCAGTACTTC. Translating gives CATSGTSYEQYF.

This clonotype was counted a few times. This chain connects TRBV10-3 to TRBJ1-1; no firm D call. The CDR3 totals 13 residues. Germline V gene data show CDR1 as ENHRY and CDR2 as SYGVKD. With 0 bases removed from V and 4 bases from J, the gap between germline ends came to 6 bases. The CDR3 coding sequence is TGTGCCATCAGTGAGTCTGGGTCCACTGAAGCTTTCTTT. Translating it yields CAISESGSTEAFF.

This clonotype is a singleton in its sample. V and J are TRBV9 and TRBJ1-5, with TRBD1 as a possible D gene (5 bases). Germline assignment: CDR1 SGDLS and CDR2 YYNGEE. There are 14 residues in the CDR3. V was cut by 3 bases and J by 7 bases, with 14 bases left in between. Here the CDR3 reads CASSGGRGFQPQHF. The DNA of the CDR3 is TGTGCCAGCAGCGGGGGGAGGGGTTTCCAGCCCCAGCATTTT.

This clonotype was detected ten times or more. V is TRBV7-9 and J is TRBJ1-2; D call uncertain. This CDR3 spans 13 amino acids. The V and J ends lost 5 bases and 4 bases respectively, with 11 bases between them. Germline CDR1 and CDR2: SEHNR and FQNEAQ (reference sequence). In DNA form, the CDR3 reads TGTGCCAGCAGCCAAGACCCCTCCTATGGCTACACCTTC. Translated: CASSQDPSYGYTF.

This chain uses TRBV29-1 with TRBJ2-5; D perhaps matches TRBD2 (6 bases). V lost 5 bases and J lost 4, with 11 bases in between. There are 12 residues in the CDR3. The germline V gene encodes CDR1 SQVTM and CDR2 ANQGSEA. The CDR3 sequence: CSVRGISETQYF. CDR3 DNA sequence: TGCAGCGTTCGCGGGATTTCAGAGACCCAGTACTTC.

In this sample, this clonotype turned up many times. CDR3 sequence reads: CASTAGVEQYF. The CDR3 DNA is TGTGCCAGCACCGCAGGGGTAGAGCAGTACTTC. This sequence joins TRBV12-3 or TRBV12-4 and TRBJ2-7, with D possibly being TRBD1 (6 bases). The CDR3 extends over 11 amino acids. V was clipped by 7 bases and J by 7 bases, with 11 bases between them.

This clonotype was recorded at least ten times. V and J are TRBV29-1 and TRBJ1-1; 9 bases agree with TRBD1. The CDR3 covers 13 residues. Germline V gene data show CDR1 as SQVTM and CDR2 as ANQGSEA. J was trimmed by 5 bases and V by 7 bases; bases with no gene match: 8. The CDR3: CSAPGQGGTEAFF. CDR3 in DNA: TGCAGCGCCCCGGGACAGGGAGGAACTGAAGCTTTCTTT.

The table lists this clonotype with a count of one. The V and J genes are TRBV29-1 and TRBJ2-2; D may be TRBD1 (6 bases). Germline CDR1 SQVTM, CDR2 ANQGSEA. This CDR3 is 14 amino acids long. The chain's CDR3 is CSANNGQSTGELFF. The CDR3 DNA follows: TGCAGTGCCAACAACGGACAGAGCACCGGGGAGCTGTTTTTT.

The V call is TRBV6-2 or TRBV6-3, the J call TRBJ2-7; D call uncertain. The germline V gene encodes CDR1 MNHEY and CDR2 SVGEGT. The CDR3 sequence is 15 residues long. V lost 0 bases and J lost 0, with 9 bases in between. The CDR3 region is CASSYSRLGSYEQYF. The CDR3 DNA reads TGTGCCAGCAGTTACTCGAGATTGGGCTCCTACGAGCAGTACTTC.

Written as DNA, the CDR3 is TGCAGCGTTGAACTAGCGGGAGTGGATGAGCAGTTCTTC. Its translation: CSVELAGVDEQFF. This chain joins TRBV29-1 and TRBJ2-1; TRBD2 aligns across 10 bases. The V gene end was trimmed by 2 bases and the J gene end by 8 bases; junction bases not matched to a gene: 3. The CDR3 extends over 13 amino acids. The germline CDR1 and CDR2 sequences are SQVTM and ANQGSEA.

This clonotype was recorded at least ten times. The chain carries TRBV15 and TRBJ1-1; D is undetermined. The germline CDR1 and CDR2 sequences are LNHNV and YYDKDF (reference sequence). Between the trimmed V and J ends, which lost 6 bases and 4 bases, there was a span of 9 bases. The CDR3 consists of 12 residues. As DNA, the CDR3 is TGTGCCACCAGAGGCGGACCCACTGAAGCTTTCTTT. This sequence encodes CATRGGPTEAFF. The whole variable domain, filled in from reference TRBV15 and TRBJ1-1, reads DAMVIQNPRYQVTQFGKPVTLSCSQTLNHNVMYWYQQKSSQAPKLLFHYYDKDFNNEADTPDNFQSRRPNTSFCFLDIRSPGLGDTAMYLCATRGGPTEAFFGQGTRLTVV.

V is TRBV20-1 and J is TRBJ2-7; 8 bases agree with TRBD1. V trimming: 1 base; J trimming: 4 bases; junction bases outside the gene matches: 3. The CDR3 length is 13 residues. Germline CDR1 and CDR2: DFQATT and SNEGSKA (reference sequence). CDR3 sequence reads: CSARAGTGYEQYF. The DNA for the CDR3 is TGCAGTGCTAGAGCCGGGACAGGATACGAGCAGTACTTC.

V is TRBV5-1 and J is TRBJ1-6; no reliable D call. Germline lookup yields CDR1 SGHRS and CDR2 YFSETQ. V gave up 0 bases and J gave up 1 base, with 8 bases separating them. CDR3 length equals 16 residues. The CDR3 spells CASSLGQISYNSPLHF. In DNA form, the CDR3 reads TGCGCCAGCAGCTTGGGGCAGATATCCTATAATTCACCCCTCCACTTT.